A single sample is the source of the 27 T cell receptor beta chains below, sequenced in a study of shared clonotypes between healthy human individuals. Sequenced by immunoSEQ multiplex PCR; TCRdb stores in-frame clones only, minus some. The table lists roughly 2,500,000 clones, roughly 93% of them singletons. Sequences were obtained from naive CD4+ T cells from PBMCs. Subset reported: CD45RA+ positively selected. Receptor source: a man in his late teens or twenties in good health. Some clones in this sample may be carry-over from other donors' samples.

This clone appeared a single time. This chain connects TRBV6-5 to TRBJ1-2; 7 bases agree with TRBD1. CDR1 and CDR2 (germline): MNHEY, SVGAGI. The V and J ends lost 6 bases and 4 bases, in that order; junction bases with no gene match: 8. This CDR3 region has 14 residues. CDR3 sequence: CASSLQTGPYGYTF. CDR3 in DNA: TGTGCCAGCAGCTTACAGACAGGGCCCTATGGCTACACCTTC.

This chain joins TRBV6-6 and TRBJ2-7; 7 bases map to TRBD1. This CDR3 spans 16 amino acids. CDR1 MNHNY and CDR2 SVGAGI come from the germline V gene (reference sequence). V shed 5 bases, J shed 3 bases, and the junction held 13 bases outside the gene matches. The CDR3 region has the DNA TGTGCCAGCAGTCCCAACCCTTGGGACAGCTACTACGAGCAGTACTTC. Translated, it gives CASSPNPWDSYYEQYF.

Of note for this clone: This sample also contains other DNA sequences that code for the same CDR3. V is TRBV5-1 and J is TRBJ2-7; D is unresolved. Trimming cost V 0 bases and J 6 bases, with 4 bases left between them. There are 11 residues in the CDR3. CDR1 and CDR2 (germline): SGHRS, YFSETQ. In nucleotides, the CDR3 is TGCGCCAGCAGCTTGGGTACCGAGCAGTACTTC. This encodes CASSLGTEQYF.

Comments on this clone: Additional DNA sequences in this sample encode the identical CDR3. This rearrangement joins TRBV6-1 to TRBJ1-1; 11 bases line up with TRBD1. Germline loops: CDR1 MNHNS, CDR2 SASEGT. V dropped 6 bases and J dropped 2; count of bases not matched to a gene: 2. The CDR3 sequence is 14 residues long. The CDR3 reads CASRDRGLNTEAFF. The CDR3 DNA reads TGTGCCAGCAGGGACAGGGGGCTTAACACTGAAGCTTTCTTT.

The rearrangement uses TRBV6-6 and TRBJ2-2; the match to TRBD2 covers 10 bases. Losses at the gene ends were 6 bases for V and 6 bases for J; bases not matched to a gene: 7. The CDR3 loop spans 15 amino acids. The germline V gene has CDR1 MNHNY and CDR2 SVGAGI (reference sequence). The CDR3 sequence is CASRLAGEIAGELFF. The CDR3 DNA sequence: TGTGCCAGCAGGCTAGCGGGAGAAATAGCCGGGGAGCTGTTTTTT.

This clone is a singleton in its sample. The chain has TRBV12-2 and TRBJ2-7. TRBV12-2 is deemed a pseudogene. The length of the CDR3 is 14 residues. This chain's CDR3 is CASRLGDVLYEQYF. As DNA, the CDR3 is TGTGCAAGTCGCTTAGGGGACGTACTCTACGAGCAGTACTTC.

The J gene is TRBJ2-1, the V gene TRBV27; no definite D call. This CDR3 contains 15 residues. The germline V gene encodes CDR1 MNHEY and CDR2 SMNVEV (reference sequence). V lost 0 bases and J lost 6, with 12 bases in between. The CDR3 DNA reads as TGTGCCAGCAGTTTATCGGGTGAACCGGCCAATGAGCAGTTCTTC. This sequence encodes CASSLSGEPANEQFF.

The chain links TRBV5-1 to TRBJ2-7, with 10 bases lining up with TRBD2. CDR3 length equals 16 residues. Trimming removed 2 bases from V and 5 bases from J; junction bases left unmatched: 10. Germline CDR1 reads SGHRS; CDR2 reads YFSETQ. CDR3: CASSLGLAGGSNEQYF. The CDR3 coding sequence is TGCGCCAGCAGCTTAGGCTTAGCGGGAGGTAGCAACGAGCAGTACTTC.

V usage is TRBV5-4 and J usage is TRBJ2-3, with 8 bases aligning to TRBD2. CDR3 size: 16 residues. After removal of 1 base from V and 2 bases from J, the junction contained 6 bases not matched to a gene. Germline CDR1 and CDR2: SGHNT and YYREEE (reference sequence). The CDR3 reads CASSLYREGLTDTQYF. The CDR3 DNA reads TGTGCCAGCAGCTTGTACCGGGAGGGACTCACAGATACGCAGTATTTT.

The chain joins TRBV7-2 to TRBJ2-3, with 14 nucleotides matching TRBD2. There are 18 residues in the CDR3. Per germline, CDR1 SGHTA and CDR2 FQGNSA. With 5 bases clipped from V and 3 bases from J, the junction kept 10 bases outside the gene matches. CDR3 protein: CASSLPGLAGVLTDTQYF. In nucleotides, the CDR3 is TGTGCCAGCAGCCTACCGGGACTAGCGGGAGTGTTGACAGATACGCAGTATTTT.

The chain is built from TRBV27 and TRBJ2-3; 12 nucleotides line up with TRBD2. The CDR3 extends over 14 amino acids. Germline V gene sequence: CDR1 MNHEY, CDR2 SMNVEV (reference sequence). V lost 10 bases to trimming and J lost 5 bases; unmatched junction nucleotides: 7. CDR3 bases: TGTGCCACCCGACTAGCGGGAGCGAGAGATACGCAGTATTTT. It is translated as CATRLAGARDTQYF.

V gene TRBV7-2 combines with J gene TRBJ1-5; D unclear. CDR1 and CDR2 (germline): SGHTA, FQGNSA. Deletions cut 5 bases from V and 1 base from J, with 12 bases between. This CDR3 contains 15 residues. The CDR3 sequence is CASSAQVGSNQPQHF. DNA for the CDR3: TGTGCCAGCAGCGCGCAGGTTGGGAGCAATCAGCCCCAGCATTTT. The full variable domain, completed using reference TRBV7-2 and TRBJ1-5, is GAGVSQSPSNKVTEKGKDVELRCDPISGHTALYWYRQSLGQGLEFLIYFQGNSAPDKSGLPSDRFSAERTGGSVSTLTIQRTQQEDSAVYLCASSAQVGSNQPQHFGDGTRLSIL.

The sample holds one count of this clone. The rearrangement joins TRBV7-2 to TRBJ2-3, with 8 bases lining up with TRBD1. This CDR3 spans 14 amino acids. V shed 5 bases and J 3 bases; nucleotides not matched to a gene: 4. Germline V gives CDR1 SGHTA, CDR2 FQGNSA. CDR3 sequence reads: CASSKGQATDTQYF. CDR3 nucleotides: TGTGCCAGCAGCAAGGGACAGGCAACAGATACGCAGTATTTT.

Comment on this clone: The sample holds other DNA sequences that translate to the same CDR3. V usage is TRBV28 and J usage is TRBJ1-2; no clear D gene. The germline V gene encodes CDR1 MDHEN and CDR2 SYDVKM. The CDR3 covers 12 residues. Trimming left V 0 bases short and J 7 bases short, with 6 bases between. The DNA for the CDR3 is TGTGCCAGCAGTTTATGGGTTGGTGGCTACACCTTC. Translated: CASSLWVGGYTF.

The rearrangement joins TRBV28 to TRBJ2-7, with 8 bases identical to TRBD1. From germline, CDR1 is MDHEN and CDR2 SYDVKM. The CDR3 spans 11 residues. V trimming: 7 bases; J trimming: 6 bases; junction bases outside the gene matches: 2. The CDR3 loop reads CASTRGREQYF. For the CDR3, the DNA is TGTGCCAGCACCAGGGGGCGCGAGCAGTACTTC.

In DNA form, the CDR3 reads TGTGCCAGCAGCGCAGCGGGAGAGGCCTACAATGAGCAGTTCTTC. Translating it yields CASSAAGEAYNEQFF. The chain combines TRBV9 with TRBJ2-1; TRBD2 matches 8 bases. The CDR3 totals 15 residues. Trimming removed 3 bases from V and 2 bases from J; junction bases left unmatched: 4. Per germline, CDR1 SGDLS and CDR2 YYNGEE. The full variable domain, with the rest looked up from reference TRBV9 and TRBJ2-1, is DSGVTQTPKHLITATGQRVTLRCSPRSGDLSVYWYQQSLDQGLQFLIQYYNGEERAKGNILERFSAQQFPDLHSELNLSSLELGDSALYFCASSAAGEAYNEQFFGPGTRLTVL.

The genes are TRBV11-2 and TRBJ2-5, with D tentatively TRBD1 (6 bases). The CDR3 extends over 15 amino acids. Between the trimmed V and J ends, which lost 2 bases and 3 bases, there was a span of 13 bases. From germline, CDR1 is SGHAT and CDR2 FQNNGV. CDR3 protein: CASSLPPGQEETQYF. The DNA for the CDR3 is TGTGCCAGCAGCTTACCCCCGGGACAAGAAGAGACCCAGTACTTC. The full variable domain, its missing parts supplied by reference TRBV11-2 and TRBJ2-5, is EAGVAQSPRYKIIEKRQSVAFWCNPISGHATLYWYQQILGQGPKLLIQFQNNGVVDDSQLPKDRFSAERLKGVDSTLKIQPAKLEDSAVYLCASSLPPGQEETQYFGPGTRLLVL.

For this clone: Other DNA sequences in the sample encode the same CDR3. This chain uses TRBV18 with TRBJ2-7; D perhaps matches TRBD1 (5 bases). The CDR3 is 12 amino acids. Trimming shortened V by 4 bases and J by 2 bases, and 6 bases separated the two germline ends. Germline V CDR1 and CDR2: KGHSH, LQKENI. CDR3 sequence: CASSQGPYEQYF. The CDR3 DNA reads TGTGCCAGCTCACAGGGGCCCTACGAGCAGTACTTC.

The chain employs TRBV29-1 and TRBJ2-5; TRBD2 is a possible D gene (6 bases). CDR1 and CDR2 (germline): SQVTM, ANQGSEA. The CDR3 is made up of 11 amino acids. Between the trimmed V and J ends, which lost 6 bases and 12 bases, there was a span of 17 bases. DNA of the CDR3: TGCAGCGTGGCCGAGGTCGGGAGAAAGTACTTC. This translates into CSVAEVGRKYF.

This clone was detected only once. Other DNA sequences in this sample translate to the same CDR3. The rearrangement joins TRBV28 to TRBJ1-4; maybe TRBD1 (6 bases). This CDR3 is 15 amino acids long. V was pared by 5 bases and J by 4 bases, with 14 bases between. Germline V CDR1 and CDR2: MDHEN, SYDVKM. The CDR3 here is CASSLGGAGNEKLFF. The CDR3 DNA reads as TGTGCCAGCAGTCTCGGGGGGGCTGGTAATGAAAAACTGTTTTTT.

The CDR3 DNA sequence: TGCGCCAGCAGTAGGGGACCCTCCGGGGCCGGGGAGCTGTTTTTT. This gives the protein CASSRGPSGAGELFF. This chain joins TRBV10-1 and TRBJ2-2; the D gene could be TRBD1 or TRBD2 (5 bases each). The CDR3 spans 15 residues. Germline values: CDR1 WNHNN, CDR2 SYGVQD (reference sequence). V was trimmed by 5 bases and J by 6 bases, leaving 16 bases between them.

The chain joins TRBV14 to TRBJ1-1; D is unresolved. CDR3 size: 13 residues. The ends were cut back, 4 bases at V and 2 bases at J, with 8 bases in the middle. In germline, CDR1 is SGHDN, CDR2 FVKESK. The chain's CDR3 is CASSPLDNTEAFF. CDR3 DNA sequence: TGTGCCAGCAGCCCGTTGGACAACACTGAAGCTTTCTTT.

CDR3 region: CASSLDLGILGYEQYF. The CDR3 DNA reads TGTGCCAGCAGCTTAGATTTAGGGATTTTGGGTTACGAGCAGTACTTC. The chain recombines TRBV7-9 with TRBJ2-7; no clear D gene. This CDR3 spans 16 amino acids. CDR1 is SEHNR, CDR2 FQNEAQ, per germline (reference sequence). V gave up 1 base and J gave up 4 bases, with 17 bases separating them.

This chain connects TRBV4-2 to TRBJ2-1; TRBD2 might be the D (5 bases). With 6 bases removed from V and 0 bases from J, the gap between germline ends came to 12 bases. The CDR3 extends over 15 amino acids. Germline V lookup: CDR1 LGHNA, CDR2 YNFKEQ. CDR3 in amino acids: CASRRIGSSYNEQFF. Here the CDR3 DNA reads TGTGCCAGCAGACGCATTGGGAGCTCCTACAATGAGCAGTTCTTC.

The chain is built from TRBV25-1 and TRBJ2-7; 8 nucleotides match TRBD1. The CDR3 consists of 13 residues. CDR1 is MGHDK and CDR2 is SYGVNS in the germline V gene. J was trimmed by 2 bases and V by 7 bases; bases with no gene match: 4. CDR3 nucleotide sequence: TGTGCCAGCAATAGACAGGGGACCTACGAGCAGTACTTC. Protein sequence: CASNRQGTYEQYF.

J is TRBJ2-2 and V is TRBV28; D is ambiguous. The CDR3 spans 15 residues. CDR1 MDHEN and CDR2 SYDVKM come from the germline V gene. V was trimmed by 6 bases and J by 6 bases, leaving 17 bases between them. The DNA of the CDR3 is TGTGCCAGCAGATCACGTCTAAATCGGGCCGGGGAGCTGTTTTTT. It yields the protein CASRSRLNRAGELFF.

V is TRBV7-9 and J is TRBJ1-4; weak D call: TRBD1 (6 bases). Deletions cut 1 base from V and 7 bases from J, with 13 bases between. Germline CDR1 reads SEHNR; CDR2 reads FQNEAQ (reference sequence). CDR3 size: 15 residues. As DNA, the CDR3 is TGTGCCAGCAGCTTAGGCACAGGGTGGGGTGAAAAACTGTTTTTT. Its translation: CASSLGTGWGEKLFF.